These T cell receptor beta chains were read from a single sample in a study of early T cells in non-severe SARS-CoV-2 infection. Using its own MiXCR run on the 5' RACE reads, TCRdb lists one record per CDR3 protein. The table shows 25,000 to 30,000 distinct CDR3 sequences, with more than 5% occurring only once. The sample taken for sequencing was whole blood. Receptor source: an adult who was a healthcare worker with PCR-confirmed SARS-CoV-2 infection or an uninfected control (not recorded which). Each CDR3 is given with its conserved first and last residue. The D gene is left open where the match is weak. A row's size may be missing; if present it is once, few, many or a size class.

D	V	size	J	DNA	CDR3
TRBD1	TRBV20-1	-	TRBJ2-5	TGCAGTGCTGGCCGGGACAGGGGGCACGGGGAGACCCAGTACTTC	CSAGRDRGHGETQYF
TRBD1	TRBV25-1	many	TRBJ1-4	TGTGCCAGCAGTGAATTCATGGGACAGGGAAACGAAAAACTGTTTTTT	CASSEFMGQGNEKLFF
-	TRBV28	many	TRBJ2-5	TGTGCCAGCAGTTATCAGACAGGATGGGCAGGGGCCCAGTACTTC	CASSYQTGWAGAQYF
-	TRBV7-2	many	TRBJ2-1	TGTGCCAGCGAACGGGACGCAGTAGGGGATGAGCAGTTCTTC	CASERDAVGDEQFF
-	TRBV28	many	TRBJ1-6	TGTGCCAGCACTTCTAACAGGGTAAATAATTCACCCCTCCACTTT	CASTSNRVNNSPLHF
TRBD2	TRBV9	few	TRBJ2-1	TGTGCCAGCAGCTCGGGACTAGCTCCTCCCAATGAGCAGTTCTTC	CASSSGLAPPNEQFF
-	TRBV5-1	many	TRBJ2-7	TGCGCCAGCAGTCCCGACACGTACTACGAGCAGTACTTC	CASSPDTYYEQYF
TRBD1	TRBV7-2	many	TRBJ2-2	TGTGCCAGCAGCCCTAAGACAGGGGGCTACGGGGAGCTGTTTTTT	CASSPKTGGYGELFF
-	TRBV27	many	TRBJ2-3	TGTGCCAGCAGTTTATCACGAGGGTTCGCAGATACGCAGTATTTT	CASSLSRGFADTQYF
-	TRBV7-2	few	TRBJ1-2	TGTGCCAGCAGCTTAAGGCCAACATCCCGGGACACCTATGGCTACACCTTC	CASSLRPTSRDTYGYTF
TRBD1	TRBV2	few	TRBJ2-7	TGTGCCAGCAGCCAGGACAGGGGCGTCAACGAGCAGTACTTC	CASSQDRGVNEQYF
-	TRBV10-3	many	TRBJ2-7	TGTGCCATCAGTGAGTCATATAGCTCCTACGAGCAGTACTTC	CAISESYSSYEQYF
-	TRBV27	many	TRBJ2-7	TGTGCCAGCAGTTTCCGGCTTAGCAGTATGCGAACCGCCTACGAGCAGTACTTC	CASSFRLSSMRTAYEQYF
TRBD1	TRBV5-8	few	TRBJ1-6	TGTGCCAGCAGCCGTAAGGGGGCTTATAATTCACCCCTCCACTTT	CASSRKGAYNSPLHF
-	TRBV29-1	many	TRBJ1-2	TGCAGCGTTGTAGGGGTGTTCAACTATGGCTACACCTTC	CSVVGVFNYGYTF
-	TRBV7-6	many	TRBJ2-5	TGTGCCAGCAGCTTAGCCCGGACAACTCTAGAGACCCAGTACTTC	CASSLARTTLETQYF
-	TRBV5-1	many	TRBJ2-6	TGCGCCAGCAGCTTGGCCCGAGACAGCTCTGGGGCCAACGTCCTGACTTTC	CASSLARDSSGANVLTF
-	TRBV18	many	TRBJ2-1	TGTGCCAGCTCACCAAGGGATGAGCAGTTCTTC	CASSPRDEQFF
-	TRBV5-1	many	TRBJ2-2	TGCGCCAGCAGCTCGGGGGCCAGAACCGGGGAGCTGTTTTTT	CASSSGARTGELFF
-	TRBV11-3	-	TRBJ2-1	TGTGCCAGCAGTCCTACAGGGTCCAATGAGCAGTTCTTC	CASSPTGSNEQFF
-	TRBV28	many	TRBJ1-4	TGTGCCAGCAGTTTCCCCCAAGGAAAACTGTTTTTT	CASSFPQGKLFF
-	TRBV7-9	-	TRBJ2-3	TGTGCCAAGCGAGAAGTAGGGCCCACAGATACGCAGTATTTT	CAKREVGPTDTQYF
-	TRBV7-2	few	TRBJ1-1	TGTGCCAGCAGCCCTAACTTTCCTTCGGTTGAAGCTTTCTTT	CASSPNFPSVEAFF
TRBD1	TRBV2	few	TRBJ1-4	TGTGCCAGCAGCCGGGACAGGTCGAGTGAAAAACTGTTTTTT	CASSRDRSSEKLFF
-	TRBV20-1	many	TRBJ1-1	TGCAGTGCTAGAGGGGACCCCACTGAAGCTTTCTTT	CSARGDPTEAFF
TRBD1	TRBV18	many	TRBJ1-3	TGTGCCAGCTCACCTACATTGGGACAGAGCTCTGGAAACACCATATATTTT	CASSPTLGQSSGNTIYF
TRBD2	TRBV9	many	TRBJ2-2	TGTGCCAGCAGCCCCTTAGCGGGAGAGAGGACCGGGGAGCTGTTTTTT	CASSPLAGERTGELFF
TRBD1	TRBV5-5	many	TRBJ1-2	TGTGCCAGCAGCTTTCAAACCGGGACAGGGGCGTTCGCGCTGGGCTACACCTTC	CASSFQTGTGAFALGYTF
-	TRBV5-1	-	TRBJ2-1	TGCGCCAGCAGCATGGTCGCGGCGGCACCTCTCAATGAGCAGTTCTTC	CASSMVAAAPLNEQFF
TRBD2	TRBV5-1	many	TRBJ2-3	TGCGCCAGCAGCTTGGGACTAGCGGGGGAAAGAACAGATACGCAGTATTTT	CASSLGLAGERTDTQYF
-	TRBV12-3/TRBV12-4	many	TRBJ2-2	TGTGCCGTTCGCGAAACCAACACCGGGGAGCTGTTTTTT	CAVRETNTGELFF
-	TRBV11-2	many	TRBJ1-1	TGTGCCAGCAGCTTAGGAGGACCAGGTGAAGCTTTCTTT	CASSLGGPGEAFF
TRBD2	TRBV7-2	many	TRBJ2-3	TGTGCCAGCAGTGGACTAGCGAGAGGTACAGATACGCAGTATTTT	CASSGLARGTDTQYF
-	TRBV6-5	many	TRBJ2-3	TGTGCCAGCAGTTACAAACGGACGGGACCCTTTGATACGCAGTATTTT	CASSYKRTGPFDTQYF
TRBD2	TRBV7-8	many	TRBJ2-1	TGTGCCAGCAGCTTAGGGGCTAGCGGGGGGATTTACAATGAGCAGTTCTTC	CASSLGASGGIYNEQFF
-	TRBV20-1	many	TRBJ1-4	TGCAGTGCTAGTCCGACAGCTAATGAAAAACTGTTTTTT	CSASPTANEKLFF
-	TRBV6-4	many	TRBJ1-5	TGTGCCAGCAGTGATCTCTTCCGGGTAGAAGGAAGCAATCAGCCCCAGCATTTT	CASSDLFRVEGSNQPQHF
-	TRBV7-6	-	TRBJ1-1	TGTGCCAGCAGCTTAGGGCTCATGAACACTGAAGCTTTCTTT	CASSLGLMNTEAFF
TRBD2	TRBV6-1	many	TRBJ2-7	TGTGCCAGCAGTGAAGTTAGCGGGAGCTCCTACGAGCAGTACTTC	CASSEVSGSSYEQYF
-	TRBV12-3/TRBV12-4	many	TRBJ2-1	TGTGCCAGCAGTTCATTCGGCCCCAATGAGCAGTTCTTC	CASSSFGPNEQFF
TRBD2	TRBV19	few	TRBJ2-1	TGTGCCAGTCTTAGCGGGGTCTACAATGAGCAGTTCTTC	CASLSGVYNEQFF
TRBD2	TRBV2	few	TRBJ2-5	TGTGCCAGCAGTGGGATAACTAGCGGGGATCAAGAGACCCAGTACTTC	CASSGITSGDQETQYF
-	TRBV18	-	TRBJ2-3	TGTGCCAGCTCCCTTCGGGGACTGACCACAGATACGCAGTATTTT	CASSLRGLTTDTQYF
-	TRBV9	many	TRBJ2-1	TGTGCCAGCAGCGTAGATCGGGGACGGAATGAGCAGTTCTTC	CASSVDRGRNEQFF
-	TRBV4-2	many	TRBJ2-5	TGTGCCAGCAGCCAAGGGACAGATTGGGAGACCCAGTACTTC	CASSQGTDWETQYF
-	TRBV5-1	few	TRBJ2-7	TGCGCCAGCCGCGGATGGGGGGAAAAGAACGAGCAGTACTTC	CASRGWGEKNEQYF
-	TRBV29-1	-	TRBJ2-3	TGCAGCGTTGAATGGGGATTTAGCACAGATACGCAGTATTTT	CSVEWGFSTDTQYF
TRBD1	TRBV19	many	TRBJ1-5	TGTGCCAGTAGCTGGACAGGGCAAGGCAATCAGCCCCAGCATTTT	CASSWTGQGNQPQHF
-	TRBV19	few	TRBJ2-2	-	CASPCRVAPGSCFF
TRBD2	TRBV5-1	many	TRBJ2-6	TGCGCCAGCAGCTCCGGACTAGCGGGAGCTGGGGCCAACGTCCTGACTTTC	CASSSGLAGAGANVLTF
TRBD2	TRBV7-2	many	TRBJ2-5	TGTGCCAGCAGTCGAGCGGGGGGGCAAGAGACCCAGTACTTC	CASSRAGGQETQYF
TRBD1	TRBV25-1	-	TRBJ2-4	TGTGCCAGCAGCGTTCCGGGACAGGGGGCAGCCAAAAACATTCAGTACTTC	CASSVPGQGAAKNIQYF
-	TRBV11-2	few	TRBJ2-2	TGTGCCAGCAGCTTAGCACGGGAAGGGGTACGCACCGGGGAGCTGTTTTTT	CASSLAREGVRTGELFF
-	TRBV11-2	many	TRBJ2-3	TGTGCCAGCAGCTTTAACCCTAGCACAGATACGCAGTATTTT	CASSFNPSTDTQYF